The entry below describes one T cell receptor beta chain. The table came from immunoSEQ multiplex PCR; TCRdb's copy has only in-frame clones and leaves some out. The sample includes roughly 60,000 clones, more than 75% of them seen just once. The data stem from a study of blood T cell repertoires in COVID-19. For the study at large: Both acute and convalescent COVID-19 samples were obtained from the United States, Italy and Spain.

Germline CDR1 is LGHDT and CDR2 is YNNKEL (reference sequence). The germline V and J ends were trimmed by 4 bases and 2 bases, with 14 bases remaining between them. This CDR3 comprises 15 residues. The specimen sequenced was peripheral blood. The receptor was isolated from a human donor in a cohort sampled during active COVID-19. The chain joins TRBV3-1 (or the pseudogene TRBV3-2) to TRBJ1-1; D perhaps matches TRBD1 (5 bases). In DNA form, the CDR3 reads TGTGCCAGCAGCCCCCACAGCGGGGGAAACACTGAAGCTTTCTTT. It yields the protein CASSPHSGGNTEAFF.